The 30 T cell receptor beta chains below all came from one sample that was sequenced in a study of cytomegalovirus exposure and HLA in healthy donors. In the PCR, 60 Vbeta and 13 Jbeta primers were used. Clones were sequenced by immunoSEQ multiplex PCR, and TCRdb holds only the in-frame ones, with some missing. The sample has around 130,000 clones, around 75% seen once. Sequencing was carried out using PBMCs. Source of these receptors: a woman between 40 and 50 years old in good health and CMV-seropositive.

This clone was observed a handful of times. The rearrangement joins TRBV6-5 to TRBJ2-7; D might be TRBD2 (5 bases). Trimming removed 6 bases from V and 3 bases from J, with 12 bases in between. Germline V gene lookup returns CDR1 MNHEY and CDR2 SVGAGI. The CDR3 loop spans 13 amino acids. CDR3 in DNA: TGTGCCAGCAGACCCCTGAGGGTCTACGAGCAGTACTTC. As protein: CASRPLRVYEQYF.

The chain combines TRBV27 with TRBJ1-5; 8 positions agree with TRBD1. The CDR3 has 15 residues. Losses at the gene ends were 5 bases for V and 6 bases for J; bases not matched to a gene: 9. Germline loops: CDR1 MNHEY, CDR2 SMNVEV (reference sequence). The DNA for the CDR3 is TGTGCCAGCAGTACGGCAACAGGGGGATCTCAGCCCCAGCATTTT. This gives the protein CASSTATGGSQPQHF.

This clone came up a few times. The chain uses TRBV28 and TRBJ1-1, with 10 bases fitting TRBD1. The J segment lost 7 bases and the V segment lost 1 base, leaving 9 bases of the junction unmatched. The CDR3 runs 16 residues. CDR1 is MDHEN, CDR2 SYDVKM, per germline. CDR3 residues: CASSLFTGTGAFEAFF. The CDR3, as DNA: TGTGCCAGCAGTTTATTTACCGGGACAGGGGCTTTTGAAGCTTTCTTT.

The rearrangement uses TRBV7-2 and TRBJ1-1; the D is unclear. The germline CDR1 and CDR2 sequences are SGHTA and FQGNSA. Deletions cut 3 bases from V and 0 bases from J, with 11 bases between. The CDR3 loop spans 15 amino acids. The CDR3 region has the DNA TGTGCCAGCAGCTTTAGTCGTTTCATGAACACTGAAGCTTTCTTT. Translated, it gives CASSFSRFMNTEAFF.

This chain joins TRBV5-6 and TRBJ2-5; TRBD2 might be the D (5 bases). In germline, CDR1 is SGHDT, CDR2 YYEEEE. There are 14 residues in the CDR3. V was pared by 4 bases and J by 4 bases, with 14 bases between. Written as DNA, the CDR3 is TGTGCCAGCAGCCTGCCTGGAGGTGTAGAGACCCAGTACTTC. It translates to CASSLPGGVETQYF. Full variable domain (rest looked up from reference TRBV5-6 and TRBJ2-5): DAGVTQSPTHLIKTRGQQVTLRCSPKSGHDTVSWYQQALGQGPQFIFQYYEEEERQRGNFPDRFSGHQFPNYSSELNVNALLLGDSALYLCASSLPGGVETQYFGPGTRLLVL.

The sample holds one count of this clone. The CDR3 nucleotides read TGCGCCAGTAAGACAGGGAACTCTGGAAACACCATATATTTT. Its protein product is CASKTGNSGNTIYF. The V gene is TRBV5-1, the J gene TRBJ1-3; 7 bases line up with TRBD1. Germline CDR1 SGHRS, CDR2 YFSETQ. This CDR3 spans 14 amino acids. With V trimmed by 8 bases and J by 0 bases, 5 bases remained unmatched.

The chain employs TRBV7-9 and TRBJ1-6; D is perhaps TRBD1 (5 bases). This CDR3 is 15 amino acids long. Germline-derived CDR1 and CDR2 are SEHNR and FQNEAQ (reference sequence). The V gene lost 0 bases and the J gene lost 7 bases, with 10 bases spanning the gap. The CDR3 coding sequence is TGTGCCAGCAGCTTAGCGGGGGGAGGCAATTCACCCCTCCACTTT. Translating it yields CASSLAGGGNSPLHF.

The CDR3 is CASSSFKQATDTQYF. The CDR3 region has the DNA TGTGCCAGCAGTTCGTTTAAACAGGCCACAGATACGCAGTATTTT. This sequence joins TRBV27 and TRBJ2-3; tentatively, D is TRBD1 (5 bases). This CDR3 is 15 amino acids long. V dropped 4 bases and J dropped 2 bases, with 13 bases sitting between them. CDR1 and CDR2 (germline): MNHEY, SMNVEV (reference sequence).

V and J are TRBV11-2 and TRBJ1-1; 8 bases align to TRBD1. Trimming took 3 bases from V and 4 from J; bases not matched to a gene: 7. The CDR3 loop spans 15 amino acids. Germline CDR1 is SGHAT and CDR2 is FQNNGV. The CDR3, as DNA: TGTGCCAGCAGCTTTTACACAGGGGGGGGCACTGAAGCTTTCTTT. Residues: CASSFYTGGGTEAFF.

The rearrangement links TRBV9 to TRBJ1-3; D unclear. The germline V gene encodes CDR1 SGDLS and CDR2 YYNGEE. Trimming left V 4 bases short and J 0 bases short, with 11 bases between. CDR3 length: 15 residues. CDR3: CASSPDGDSGNTIYF. The CDR3 DNA reads TGTGCCAGCAGCCCCGACGGGGACTCTGGAAACACCATATATTTT.

This clone has only a few counts. This chain links TRBV28 with TRBJ2-5, with D perhaps matching TRBD1 (5 bases). Germline V gene sequence: CDR1 MDHEN, CDR2 SYDVKM. The germline V and J ends were trimmed by 4 bases and 1 base, with 10 bases remaining between them. The CDR3 covers 14 residues. DNA of the CDR3: TGTGCCAGCAGTTATTCAAGGGGCCAAGAGACCCAGTACTTC. It codes for CASSYSRGQETQYF.

This chain links TRBV6-5 with TRBJ2-7; D is possibly TRBD2 (6 bases). Deletions cut 2 bases from V and 0 bases from J, with 8 bases between. Germline V gene lookup returns CDR1 MNHEY and CDR2 SVGAGI. The CDR3 covers 14 residues. The CDR3 region is CASSYGRDSYEQYF. CDR3 nucleotides: TGTGCCAGCAGTTACGGGCGGGACTCCTACGAGCAGTACTTC.

V usage is TRBV7-2 and J usage is TRBJ1-2; 9 bases are a match to TRBD1. Per germline, CDR1 SGHTA and CDR2 FQGNSA. The CDR3 loop spans 13 amino acids. V dropped 1 base and J dropped 13; count of bases not matched to a gene: 7. CDR3 sequence reads: CASSLGVSTGGTF. DNA for the CDR3: TGTGCCAGCAGCTTAGGGGTATCGACAGGGGGCACCTTC.

The chain combines TRBV7-2 with TRBJ1-4, with 9 bases lining up with TRBD1. The trim removed 5 bases at V and 2 bases at J, leaving 9 bases unmatched. The germline gives CDR1 SGHTA, CDR2 FQGNSA. There are 17 residues in the CDR3. The CDR3: CASSTPTGGITNEKLFF. CDR3 nucleotide sequence: TGTGCCAGCAGCACGCCGACAGGGGGTATCACTAATGAAAAACTGTTTTTT.

The V gene is TRBV11-2, the J gene TRBJ1-2, with D tentatively TRBD1 (5 bases). Germline V CDR1 and CDR2: SGHAT, FQNNGV. The CDR3 is 14 amino acids. Deletions cut 3 bases from V and 4 bases from J, with 12 bases between. The CDR3 loop reads CASSLAGLLYGYTF. The CDR3 coding sequence is TGTGCCAGCAGCTTGGCAGGGCTACTCTATGGCTACACCTTC. Filled out from reference TRBV11-2 and TRBJ1-2, the complete variable domain reads EAGVAQSPRYKIIEKRQSVAFWCNPISGHATLYWYQQILGQGPKLLIQFQNNGVVDDSQLPKDRFSAERLKGVDSTLKIQPAKLEDSAVYLCASSLAGLLYGYTFGSGTRLTVV.

The chain has TRBV5-4 and TRBJ1-1, with TRBD1 as a possible D gene (6 bases). Germline CDR1 and CDR2: SGHNT and YYREEE (reference sequence). This CDR3 is built from 15 residues. The V end lost 0 bases, the J end lost 7 bases, and 16 bases lay between the germline ends. The CDR3 loop reads CASSLAGVGKGEAFF. The CDR3 bases are TGTGCCAGCAGCTTGGCAGGGGTGGGGAAGGGTGAAGCTTTCTTT.

This clone appeared a single time. The rearrangement links TRBV5-4 to TRBJ2-2; D perhaps matches TRBD1 (5 bases). The CDR3 spans 15 residues. Trimming cost V 1 base and J 4 bases, with 11 bases left between them. Germline V gene sequence: CDR1 SGHNT, CDR2 YYREEE (reference sequence). The CDR3 sequence is CASSLRGVGTGELFF. CDR3 in DNA: TGTGCCAGCAGCTTGAGGGGCGTGGGCACCGGGGAGCTGTTTTTT.

This clone has just one count. V gene TRBV6-6 combines with J gene TRBJ1-5, with 7 bases matching TRBD1. From germline, CDR1 is MNHNY and CDR2 SVGAGI (reference sequence). Unmatched junction bases numbered 10, after V lost 6 bases and J lost 5 bases. CDR3 length: 15 amino acids. This CDR3 is CASSKGQVEYQPQHF. The CDR3 DNA is TGTGCCAGCAGCAAAGGACAGGTGGAATATCAGCCCCAGCATTTT.

This chain connects TRBV9 to TRBJ2-5; TRBD2 matches at 14 bases. The CDR3 consists of 20 residues. The V and J ends lost 1 base and 2 bases, in that order; junction bases with no gene match: 13. Germline CDR1 is SGDLS and CDR2 is YYNGEE. CDR3 amino acids: CASSVRGVGTSGGSQETQYF. The CDR3 bases are TGTGCCAGCAGCGTAAGAGGGGTGGGGACTAGCGGGGGAAGTCAAGAGACCCAGTACTTC.

The gene calls are TRBV13 and TRBJ1-2; possible D gene TRBD1, 5 bases. CDR3 size: 15 residues. V was clipped by 7 bases and J by 1 base, with 16 bases between them. CDR1 PRHDT and CDR2 FYEKMQ come from the germline V gene (reference sequence). CDR3 DNA sequence: TGTGCCAGCACCGGGGACGGGGGATATAACTATGGCTACACCTTC. It encodes CASTGDGGYNYGYTF.

The chain combines TRBV9 with TRBJ2-7; 11 nucleotides align to TRBD1. V dropped 3 bases and J dropped 5; count of bases not matched to a gene: 4. The CDR3 contains 14 residues. Germline values: CDR1 SGDLS, CDR2 YYNGEE. DNA for the CDR3: TGTGCCAGCAGCGATCCGGGACAGGGGGACGAGCAGTACTTC. Amino acid sequence: CASSDPGQGDEQYF.

V and J are TRBV9 and TRBJ1-3; D remains unclear. The germline V gene has CDR1 SGDLS and CDR2 YYNGEE. CDR3 length: 16 amino acids. The V end was cut by 4 bases, the J end by 0 bases, with 14 bases between. CDR3 protein: CASSPRPLSSGNTIYF. CDR3 nucleotides: TGTGCCAGCAGCCCTAGACCCCTGAGCTCTGGAAACACCATATATTTT.

The chain couples TRBV30 to TRBJ1-2, with D perhaps TRBD1 (5 bases). The CDR3 sequence is 12 residues long. Trimming removed 4 bases from V and 7 bases from J, with 13 bases in between. Per germline, CDR1 GTSNPN and CDR2 SVGIG (reference sequence). CDR3 DNA sequence: TGTGCCTGGACCGGGGGAGAAGTTGGCTACACCTTC. Its translation: CAWTGGEVGYTF.

V and J are TRBV6-5 and TRBJ2-3; 8 bases line up with TRBD2. The CDR3 loop spans 15 amino acids. V shed 2 bases, J shed 3 bases, and the junction held 4 bases outside the gene matches. Per germline, CDR1 MNHEY and CDR2 SVGAGI. The CDR3 DNA is TGTGCCAGCAGTTACGTCGGGGGGGGTACAGATACGCAGTATTTT. As protein: CASSYVGGGTDTQYF.

The chain joins TRBV7-6 to TRBJ1-1, with D possibly TRBD1 on 6 matching bases. Germline CDR1 is SGHVS and CDR2 is FNYEAQ. This CDR3 comprises 14 residues. V lost 6 bases and J lost 7, with 18 bases in between. CDR3 coding DNA: TGTGCCAGCAGTCCAGAGCTGGGGGCGGTTGAAGCTTTCTTT. It is translated as CASSPELGAVEAFF.

This clone was recorded a few times. The genes are TRBV11-3 and TRBJ2-5; perhaps TRBD2 as D (6 bases). The CDR3 spans 13 residues. The germline V and J ends were trimmed by 5 bases and 7 bases, with 14 bases remaining between them. Looked up from germline, CDR1 is SGHNT and CDR2 is YENEEA. The CDR3: CASSTPSEGTQYF. The DNA of the CDR3 is TGTGCCAGCAGCACCCCTAGCGAAGGGACCCAGTACTTC.

The J gene is TRBJ1-2, the V gene TRBV6-6, with a weak D call TRBD1 (6 bases). Trimming stripped 5 bases from V and 5 bases from J, with 12 bases between. Germline V gene sequence: CDR1 MNHNY, CDR2 SVGAGI (reference sequence). The CDR3 is 13 residues long. Here the CDR3 DNA reads TGTGCCAGCAGTGATGTAGGGGGATATGGCTACACCTTC. Its protein is CASSDVGGYGYTF.

The chain has TRBV7-9 and TRBJ2-3, with 7 positions matching TRBD2. V gave up 5 bases and J gave up 3 bases; unmatched junction bases: 8. Per the germline V gene, CDR1 is SEHNR and CDR2 is FQNEAQ (reference sequence). The CDR3 contains 15 residues. CDR3 DNA sequence: TGTGCCAGCAGCCTAAGCGGGGCTGTGACAGATACGCAGTATTTT. This sequence encodes CASSLSGAVTDTQYF.

The genes are TRBV5-1 and TRBJ1-2, with D unresolved. From germline, CDR1 is SGHRS and CDR2 YFSETQ. V lost 3 bases to trimming and J lost 5 bases, with 11 bases between them. The CDR3 spans 13 residues. CDR3 amino acids: CASSSETWYGYTF. DNA of the CDR3: TGCGCCAGCAGCTCGGAGACGTGGTATGGCTACACCTTC.

CDR3 bases: TGTGCCAGCAGCACCTTGGGGACAGGGTATAACGAGCAGTACTTC. Protein product: CASSTLGTGYNEQYF. V usage is TRBV28 and J usage is TRBJ2-7; TRBD1 agrees at 9 bases. The V and J ends lost 6 bases and 5 bases, in that order; junction bases with no gene match: 11. The length of the CDR3 is 15 residues. Germline CDR1 and CDR2: MDHEN and SYDVKM.